One sample yielded the 5 T cell receptor beta chains listed below, sequenced in a study of early T cells in non-severe SARS-CoV-2 infection (TCRdb year 2021). Preparation of the library involved 5' RACE. The sample was run on a NextSeq 500. The public reads were run again by TCRdb, first through fastp at Q25 and then through MiXCR, and only productive beta chains were kept. Each CDR3 protein appears once, grouped with its most common genes and DNA. The sample records fewer than 55,000 distinct CDR3 sequences, 8% to 13% of which are singletons. The top ten clones comprise over 10% of the sample. The sample taken for sequencing was whole blood. The receptor source for this set is an adult who was a healthcare worker with PCR-confirmed SARS-CoV-2 infection or an uninfected control (not recorded which).

V is TRBV6-2 or TRBV6-3 and J is TRBJ2-1, with 13 bases that match TRBD2. Germline values: CDR1 MNHEY, CDR2 SVGEGT. V shed 8 bases and J 5 bases; nucleotides not matched to a gene: 0. This CDR3 has 13 amino acids. Here the CDR3 DNA reads TGTGCCAGCGGGACTAGCGGGAACAATGAGCAGTTCTTC. Protein sequence: CASGTSGNNEQFF.

This clonotype was recorded at least ten times. The J gene is TRBJ1-1, the V gene TRBV10-3; no clear D gene. The CDR3 covers 15 residues. From germline, CDR1 is ENHRY and CDR2 SYGVKD. Trimming shortened V by 3 bases and J by 0 bases, and 11 bases separated the two germline ends. The CDR3 loop reads CAISERTVMNTEAFF. In DNA form, the CDR3 reads TGTGCCATCAGTGAAAGAACAGTCATGAACACTGAAGCTTTCTTT.

This clonotype was seen a handful of times. The chain carries TRBV12-3 or TRBV12-4 and TRBJ1-6, with D possibly TRBD1 on 6 matching bases. There are 13 residues in the CDR3. V lost 6 bases and J 9 bases, leaving 12 bases between the germline ends. CDR3 coding DNA: TGTGCCAGCAGCCCAGGGGAAAGTTCACCCCTCCACTTT. It yields the protein CASSPGESSPLHF.

This clonotype was seen at least ten times. The CDR3 loop is CASSLAGTEAFF. In DNA form, the CDR3 reads TGTGCCAGCAGCTTAGCGGGCACTGAAGCTTTCTTT. The V and J genes are TRBV11-2 and TRBJ1-1; D unclear. The ends were cut back, 1 base at V and 4 bases at J, with 4 bases in the middle. The CDR3 has 12 amino acids. Germline CDR1 SGHAT, CDR2 FQNNGV.

The CDR3 region has the DNA TGCAGTGTAGGGGGTGTGAGCACAGATACGCAGTATTTT. Translating it yields CSVGGVSTDTQYF. This chain uses TRBV20-1 with TRBJ2-3; D might be TRBD1 (6 bases). The CDR3 consists of 13 residues. V was trimmed by 7 bases and J by 0 bases, leaving 11 bases between them. CDR1 DFQATT and CDR2 SNEGSKA come from the germline V gene (reference sequence).